This T cell receptor beta chain was observed in a study of graft-versus-host responses after intestinal transplantation. CDR1 and CDR2 from the germline V gene are MDHEN and SYDVKM. The CDR3 consists of 15 residues. Deletions cut 4 bases from V and 6 bases from J, with 18 bases between. As regards this clone: The antigen remains unidentified.

The repertoire was sequenced with immunoSEQ multiplex PCR; TCRdb's copy has only in-frame clones and lacks some. The sample includes about 100,000 clones, more than 75% of them seen just once. This TCR derives from a human donor who was the organ donor for an intestinal transplant. This rearrangement joins TRBV28 to TRBJ1-2, with D perhaps matching TRBD1 (5 bases). The sample here was unstimulated CD4+ T cells sorted from spleen or lymph node cells, taken before transplant. Here the CDR3 reads CASSSGGVGTDGYTF. In DNA form, the CDR3 reads TGTGCCAGCAGTTCGGGGGGGGTCGGAACGGATGGCTACACCTTC.